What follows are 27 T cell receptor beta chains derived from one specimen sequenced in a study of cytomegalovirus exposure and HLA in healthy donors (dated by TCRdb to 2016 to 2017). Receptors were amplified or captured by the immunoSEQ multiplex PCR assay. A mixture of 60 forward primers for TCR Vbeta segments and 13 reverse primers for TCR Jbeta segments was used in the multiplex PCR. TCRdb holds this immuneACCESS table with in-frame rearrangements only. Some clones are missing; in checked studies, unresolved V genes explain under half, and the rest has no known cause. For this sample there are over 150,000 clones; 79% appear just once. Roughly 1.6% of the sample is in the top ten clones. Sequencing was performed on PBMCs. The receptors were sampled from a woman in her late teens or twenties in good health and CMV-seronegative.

In DNA form, the CDR3 reads TGTGCCAGCAGGGGTGGGACAGGGTATCAGCCCCAGCATTTT. Its translation is CASRGGTGYQPQHF. The genes are TRBV2 and TRBJ1-5; 9 bases fit TRBD1. CDR3 size: 14 residues. V shed 6 bases, J shed 5 bases, and the junction held 5 bases outside the gene matches. Germline values: CDR1 SNHLY, CDR2 FYNNEI.

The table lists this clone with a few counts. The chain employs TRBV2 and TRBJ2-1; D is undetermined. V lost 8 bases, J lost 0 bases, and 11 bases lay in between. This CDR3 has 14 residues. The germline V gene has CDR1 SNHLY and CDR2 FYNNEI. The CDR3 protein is CASQVQSSYNEQFF. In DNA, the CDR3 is TGTGCCAGCCAGGTTCAGAGCTCCTACAATGAGCAGTTCTTC.

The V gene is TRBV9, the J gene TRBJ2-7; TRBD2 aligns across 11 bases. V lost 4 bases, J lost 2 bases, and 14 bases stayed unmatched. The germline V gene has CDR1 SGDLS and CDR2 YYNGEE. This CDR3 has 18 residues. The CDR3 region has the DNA TGTGCCAGCAGCTCGGACCGCCCGGGACTAGCGGAACCCTACGAGCAGTACTTC. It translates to CASSSDRPGLAEPYEQYF.

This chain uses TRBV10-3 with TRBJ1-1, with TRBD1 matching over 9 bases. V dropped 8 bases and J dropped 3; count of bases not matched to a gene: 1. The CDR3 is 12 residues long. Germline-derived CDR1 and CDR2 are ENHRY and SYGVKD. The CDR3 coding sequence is TGTGCCATCCGGGACAGGGACACTGAAGCTTTCTTT. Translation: CAIRDRDTEAFF.

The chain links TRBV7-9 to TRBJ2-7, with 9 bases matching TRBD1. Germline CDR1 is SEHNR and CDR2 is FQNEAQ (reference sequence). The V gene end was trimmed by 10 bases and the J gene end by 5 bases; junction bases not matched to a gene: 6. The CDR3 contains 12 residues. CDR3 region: CATDRGLNEQYF. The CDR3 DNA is TGTGCCACCGACAGGGGGTTAAACGAGCAGTACTTC.

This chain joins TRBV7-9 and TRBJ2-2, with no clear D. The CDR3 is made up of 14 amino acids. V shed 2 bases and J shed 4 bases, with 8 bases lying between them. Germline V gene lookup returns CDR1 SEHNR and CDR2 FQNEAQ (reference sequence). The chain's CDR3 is CASSLQALTGELFF. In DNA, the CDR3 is TGTGCCAGCAGCTTACAGGCGCTCACCGGGGAGCTGTTTTTT.

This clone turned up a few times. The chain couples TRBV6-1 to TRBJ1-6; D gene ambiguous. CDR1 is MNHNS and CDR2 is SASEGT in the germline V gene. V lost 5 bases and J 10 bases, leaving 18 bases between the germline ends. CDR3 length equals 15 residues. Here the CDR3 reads CASSPEEGSGSPLHF. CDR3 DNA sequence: TGTGCCAGCAGTCCAGAGGAGGGTTCGGGGTCACCCCTCCACTTT.

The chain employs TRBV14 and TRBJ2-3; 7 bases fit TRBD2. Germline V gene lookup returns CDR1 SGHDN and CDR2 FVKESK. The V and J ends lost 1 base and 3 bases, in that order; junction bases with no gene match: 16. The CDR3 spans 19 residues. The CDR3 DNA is TGTGCCAGCAGCCAAGTACCGGCGGGAGACGTTCAGCGAACAGATACGCAGTATTTT. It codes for CASSQVPAGDVQRTDTQYF.

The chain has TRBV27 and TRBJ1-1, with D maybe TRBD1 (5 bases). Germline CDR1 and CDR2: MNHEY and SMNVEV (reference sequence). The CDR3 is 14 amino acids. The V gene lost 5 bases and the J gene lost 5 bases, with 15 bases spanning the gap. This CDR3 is CASSESGFRTEAFF. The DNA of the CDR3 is TGTGCCAGCAGTGAATCAGGGTTTCGGACTGAAGCTTTCTTT.

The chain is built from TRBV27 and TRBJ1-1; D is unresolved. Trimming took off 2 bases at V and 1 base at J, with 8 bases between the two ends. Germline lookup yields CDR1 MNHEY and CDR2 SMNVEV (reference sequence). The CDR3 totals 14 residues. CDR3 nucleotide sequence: TGTGCCAGCAGTTTACGAGGATCGAACACTGAAGCTTTCTTT. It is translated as CASSLRGSNTEAFF.

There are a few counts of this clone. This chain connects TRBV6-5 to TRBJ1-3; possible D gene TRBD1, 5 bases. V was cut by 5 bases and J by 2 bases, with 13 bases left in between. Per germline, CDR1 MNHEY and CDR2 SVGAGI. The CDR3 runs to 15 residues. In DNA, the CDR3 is TGTGCCAGCAGTGTTAGTGGCAGGGCTGGAAACACCATATATTTT. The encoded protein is CASSVSGRAGNTIYF.

As DNA, the CDR3 is TGTGCCAGCAGCGACCGACTAGCGGCGGGGGAGACCCAGTACTTC. The encoded protein is CASSDRLAAGETQYF. The chain combines TRBV7-6 with TRBJ2-5; 9 nucleotides match TRBD2. V lost 5 bases to trimming and J lost 5 bases; unmatched junction nucleotides: 9. CDR3 length: 15 amino acids. Germline CDR1 reads SGHVS; CDR2 reads FNYEAQ.

In DNA, the CDR3 is TGTGCCATCACGGGACAGGGGGTTGAAAAACTGTTTTTT. Protein: CAITGQGVEKLFF. The chain recombines TRBV28 with TRBJ1-4; 11 nucleotides align to TRBD1. Germline CDR1 MDHEN, CDR2 SYDVKM. The junction had 5 bases not matched to a gene; V was cut back by 10 bases and J by 7 bases. The CDR3 is made up of 13 amino acids.

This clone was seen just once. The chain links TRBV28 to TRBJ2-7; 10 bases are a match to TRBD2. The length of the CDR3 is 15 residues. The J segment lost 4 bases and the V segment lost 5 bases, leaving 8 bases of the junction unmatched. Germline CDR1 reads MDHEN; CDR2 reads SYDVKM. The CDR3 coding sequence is TGTGCCAGCAGTCACGCCGGGACTAGCGTGTACGAGCAGTACTTC. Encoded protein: CASSHAGTSVYEQYF.

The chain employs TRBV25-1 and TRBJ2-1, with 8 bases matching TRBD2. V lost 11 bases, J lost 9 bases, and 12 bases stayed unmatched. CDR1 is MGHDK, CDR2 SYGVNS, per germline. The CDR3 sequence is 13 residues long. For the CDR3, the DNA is TGTGCCGGGTCGGGAGGGGGTCTTGGTGAGCAGTTCTTC. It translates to CAGSGGGLGEQFF.

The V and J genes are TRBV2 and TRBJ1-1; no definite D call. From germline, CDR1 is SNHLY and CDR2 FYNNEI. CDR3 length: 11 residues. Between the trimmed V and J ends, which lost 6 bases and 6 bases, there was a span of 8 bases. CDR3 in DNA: TGTGCCAGCAGGGAGGCGGCTGAAGCTTTCTTT. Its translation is CASREAAEAFF.

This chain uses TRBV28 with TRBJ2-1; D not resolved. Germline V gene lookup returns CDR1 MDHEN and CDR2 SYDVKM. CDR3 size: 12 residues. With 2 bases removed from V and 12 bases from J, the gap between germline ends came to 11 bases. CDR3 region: CASSLNLGTQFF. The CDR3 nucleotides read TGTGCCAGCAGTTTAAATTTGGGCACGCAGTTCTTC.

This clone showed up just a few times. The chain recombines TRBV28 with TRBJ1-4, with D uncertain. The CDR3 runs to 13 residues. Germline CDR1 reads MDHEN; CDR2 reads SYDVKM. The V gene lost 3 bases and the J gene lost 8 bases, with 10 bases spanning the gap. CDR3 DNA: TGTGCCAGCAGTTTTCGCCCCAGGGAAAAACTGTTTTTT. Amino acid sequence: CASSFRPREKLFF.

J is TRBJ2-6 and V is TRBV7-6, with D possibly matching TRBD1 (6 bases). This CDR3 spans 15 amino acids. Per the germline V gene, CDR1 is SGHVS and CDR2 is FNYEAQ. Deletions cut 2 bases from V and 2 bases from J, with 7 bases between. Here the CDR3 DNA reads TGTGCCAGCAGCTTACAGGGGACTGGGGCCAACGTCCTGACTTTC. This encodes CASSLQGTGANVLTF.

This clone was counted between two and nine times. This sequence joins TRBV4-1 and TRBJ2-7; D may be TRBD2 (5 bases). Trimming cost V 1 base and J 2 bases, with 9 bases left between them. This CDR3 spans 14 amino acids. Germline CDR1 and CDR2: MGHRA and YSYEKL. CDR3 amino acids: CASSQAWGAYEQYF. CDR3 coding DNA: TGCGCCAGCAGCCAAGCTTGGGGAGCCTACGAGCAGTACTTC.

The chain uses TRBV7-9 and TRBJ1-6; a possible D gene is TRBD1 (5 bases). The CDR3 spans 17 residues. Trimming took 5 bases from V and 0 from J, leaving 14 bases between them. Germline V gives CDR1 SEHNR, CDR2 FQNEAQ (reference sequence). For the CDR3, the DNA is TGTGCCAGCAGCGGGGGGGTGGAAAGCTCCTATAATTCACCCCTCCACTTT. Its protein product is CASSGGVESSYNSPLHF.

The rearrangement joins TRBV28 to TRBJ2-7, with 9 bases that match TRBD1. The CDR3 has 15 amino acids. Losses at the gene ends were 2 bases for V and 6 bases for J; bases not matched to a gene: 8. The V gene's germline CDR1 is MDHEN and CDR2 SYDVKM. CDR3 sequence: CASSLQRDRVCEQYF. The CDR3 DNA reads TGTGCCAGCAGTTTACAGCGGGACAGGGTGTGCGAGCAGTACTTC. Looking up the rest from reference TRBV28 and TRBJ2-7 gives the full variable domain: DVKVTQSSRYLVKRTGEKVFLECVQDMDHENMFWYRQDPGLGLRLIYFSYDVKMKEKGDIPEGYSVSREKKERFSLILESASTNQTSMYLCASSLQRDRVCEQYFGPGTRLTVT.

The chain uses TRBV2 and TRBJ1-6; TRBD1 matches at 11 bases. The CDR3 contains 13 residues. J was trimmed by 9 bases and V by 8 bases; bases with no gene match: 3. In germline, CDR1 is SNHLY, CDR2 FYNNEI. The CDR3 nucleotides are TGTGCCAGCCGGACAGGGGGCGTTTCACCCCTCCACTTT. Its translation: CASRTGGVSPLHF.

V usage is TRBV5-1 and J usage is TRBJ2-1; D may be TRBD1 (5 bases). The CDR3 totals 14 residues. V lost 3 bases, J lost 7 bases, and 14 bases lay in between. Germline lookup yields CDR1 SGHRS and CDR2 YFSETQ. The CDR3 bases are TGCGCCAGCAGCTCCGGACACGGGTGGAATGAGCAGTTCTTC. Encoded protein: CASSSGHGWNEQFF.

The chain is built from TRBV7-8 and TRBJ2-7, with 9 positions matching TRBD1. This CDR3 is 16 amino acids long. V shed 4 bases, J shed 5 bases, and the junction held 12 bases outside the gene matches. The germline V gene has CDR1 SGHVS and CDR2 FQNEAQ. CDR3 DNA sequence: TGTGCCAGCAGCTCCTCTCTCCGGGACAGGGTGGACGAGCAGTACTTC. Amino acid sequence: CASSSSLRDRVDEQYF.

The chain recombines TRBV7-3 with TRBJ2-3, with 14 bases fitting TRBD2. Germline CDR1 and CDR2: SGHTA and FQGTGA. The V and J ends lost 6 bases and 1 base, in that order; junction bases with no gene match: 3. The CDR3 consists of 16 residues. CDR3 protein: CASRRGLAGGTDTQYF. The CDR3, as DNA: TGTGCCAGCAGGCGGGGACTAGCGGGAGGCACAGATACGCAGTATTTT.

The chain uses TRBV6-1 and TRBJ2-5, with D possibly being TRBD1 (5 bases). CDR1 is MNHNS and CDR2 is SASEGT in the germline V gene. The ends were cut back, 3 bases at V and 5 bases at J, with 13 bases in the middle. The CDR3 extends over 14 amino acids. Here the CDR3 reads CASSDPREYETQYF. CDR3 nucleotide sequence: TGTGCCAGCAGTGACCCCAGGGAATACGAGACCCAGTACTTC.